A selection of T cell receptor beta chains follows, all from one sample in a study of cytomegalovirus exposure and HLA in healthy donors. Libraries were prepared by immunoSEQ multiplex PCR; TCRdb keeps only in-frame clonotypes and omits some of them. Of 100,000 to 150,000 clones listed, nearly 90% were seen once; the top ten hold more than 1%. The sample comprised PBMCs. Every receptor here comes from a woman younger than 35 in good health and CMV-seronegative. The CDR3 runs from the conserved cysteine through the conserved F or W. A D gene is named only where the DNA matches it firmly. Some rows have no size entry. The others give once, few or many, or a class for an expanded clone.

TRBJ1-4 TRBV7-9 NA NA CASSSQGSTNEKLFF TGTGCCAGCAGCTCACAGGGATCAACTAATGAAAAACTGTTTTTT
TRBJ1-5 TRBV9 NA NA CASGQGNQPQHF TGTGCCAGTGGGCAGGGCAATCAGCCCCAGCATTTT
TRBJ2-7 TRBV7-9 few TRBD1 CASATGAGSRYF TGTGCCAGCGCTACAGGGGCCGGTTCCCGGTACTTC
TRBJ1-1 TRBV6-1 once NA CASSASPAGTEAFF TGTGCCAGCAGTGCCTCTCCGGCGGGCACTGAAGCTTTCTTT
TRBJ1-1 TRBV11-2 once TRBD1 CASSLTLDRGRGTEAFF TGTGCCAGCAGCTTAACCCTTGACAGGGGGCGGGGAACTGAAGCTTTCTTT
TRBJ2-3 TRBV27 NA NA CASMGIRYVGHSTDTQYF TGTGCCAGCATGGGGATTCGATATGTGGGGCACAGCACAGATACGCAGTATTTT
TRBJ2-3 TRBV19 NA TRBD1 CASRTPGQLTDTQYF TGTGCCAGTAGGACCCCGGGACAGCTCACAGATACGCAGTATTTT
TRBJ1-5 TRBV7-3 NA NA CASSLRAGDQPQHF TGTGCCAGCAGCTTAAGGGCAGGGGATCAGCCCCAGCATTTT
TRBJ1-2 TRBV6-1 NA NA CASSDILIPNYGYTF TGTGCCAGCAGTGATATCCTTATCCCCAACTATGGCTACACCTTC
TRBJ1-3 TRBV7-9 NA NA CASSLVGGSGNTIYF TGTGCCAGCAGCTTAGTTGGAGGGTCTGGAAACACCATATATTTT
TRBJ2-2 TRBV2 NA NA CASSPITANTGELFF TGTGCCAGCAGTCCGATTACAGCGAACACCGGGGAGCTGTTTTTT
TRBJ2-3 TRBV19 NA NA CASSPSGGDTQYF TGTGCCAGTAGTCCCTCGGGTGGTGATACGCAGTATTTT
TRBJ2-5 TRBV11-1 NA TRBD2 CASSLPSGGETQYF TGTGCCAGCAGCTTACCTAGCGGGGGAGAGACCCAGTACTTC
TRBJ1-1 TRBV5-1 NA TRBD1 CASRGGQDNTEAFF TGCGCCAGCAGAGGCGGACAGGACAACACTGAAGCTTTCTTT
TRBJ2-3 TRBV4-2 NA NA CASSQGAAEKGDTQYF TGTGCCAGCAGCCAAGGAGCAGCGGAAAAAGGGGATACGCAGTATTTT
TRBJ2-6 TRBV6-1 NA NA CASAPAGANVLTF TGTGCCAGTGCCCCAGCGGGGGCCAACGTCCTGACTTTC
TRBJ1-6 TRBV19 NA NA CASSEGFAYNSPLHF TGTGCCAGTAGTGAGGGATTCGCCTATAATTCACCCCTCCACTTT
TRBJ2-1 TRBV11-2 NA TRBD1 CASSLPRDRGQGAYNEQFF TGTGCCAGCAGCTTGCCGCGTGATAGAGGGCAGGGGGCCTACAATGAGCAGTTCTTC
TRBJ1-4 TRBV6-1 NA NA CASNFGGTGNEKLFF TGTGCCAGCAATTTCGGGGGGACGGGTAATGAAAAACTGTTTTTT
TRBJ1-1 TRBV11-3 NA NA CASSLSGTNTEAFF TGTGCCAGCAGCTTAAGCGGGACAAACACTGAAGCTTTCTTT
TRBJ2-7 TRBV10-2 NA TRBD1 CASSGRTGDEQYF TGCGCCAGCAGTGGACGGACAGGGGACGAGCAGTACTTC
TRBJ2-3 TRBV2 NA TRBD2 CASTAGGGLDTQYF TGTGCCAGCACCGCCGGGGGGGGGCTGGATACGCAGTATTTT
TRBJ1-4 TRBV2 NA NA CASSEASQNEKLFF TGTGCCAGCAGTGAAGCGAGCCAAAATGAAAAACTGTTTTTT
TRBJ1-1 TRBV5-1 NA TRBD1 CASSSTTGMNTEAFF TGCGCCAGCAGCTCTACGACAGGGATGAACACTGAAGCTTTCTTT
TRBJ2-3 TRBV6-6 NA NA CASSPRMSTDTQYF TGTGCCAGCAGTCCCAGAATGTCTACAGATACGCAGTATTTT
TRBJ1-4 TRBV29-1 NA TRBD1 CSAFSGTGNEKLFF TGCAGCGCATTCTCCGGGACAGGCAATGAAAAACTGTTTTTT
TRBJ1-2 TRBV9 NA TRBD1 CASSVEQGNYGYTF TGTGCCAGCAGCGTAGAACAGGGGAACTATGGCTACACCTTC
TRBJ2-3 TRBV10-3 NA TRBD2 CAISESPSGGTDTQYF TGTGCCATCAGTGAGTCCCCTAGCGGGGGCACAGATACGCAGTATTTT
TRBJ2-7 TRBV6-6 NA TRBD1 CASTERGLREQYF TGTGCCAGCACCGAAAGGGGGCTCCGCGAGCAGTACTTC